This passage covers 25 T cell receptor beta chains from one sample sequenced in a study of OX40 agonist ivuxolimab in advanced cancers. Assay: immunoSEQ multiplex PCR; the TCRdb copy retains only in-frame clones and omits some. The table includes around 50,000 clones, 65% to 85% detected once. The material sequenced was CD4+ or CD8+ T cells sorted from blood, taken in a trial of the OX40 agonist ivuxolimab. The receptors originated from an adult with an advanced solid tumor such as melanoma, head and neck, liver or kidney cancer.

The J gene is TRBJ1-5, the V gene TRBV6-6; a possible D gene is TRBD1 (5 bases). The CDR3 has 16 amino acids. V lost 5 bases and J lost 1, with 15 bases in between. The germline CDR1 and CDR2 sequences are MNHNY and SVGAGI (reference sequence). This CDR3 is CASSPPGAGSNQPQHF. The CDR3, as DNA: TGTGCCAGCAGTCCGCCCGGGGCAGGGAGCAATCAGCCCCAGCATTTT.

The rearrangement uses TRBV29-1 and TRBJ1-6; no reliable D call. This CDR3 comprises 14 residues. Trimming stripped 4 bases from V and 8 bases from J, with 15 bases between. CDR1 is SQVTM, CDR2 ANQGSEA, per germline. CDR3 coding DNA: TGCAGCGTTGCCCTGGGAGGGAGGGATTCACCCCTCCACTTT. It codes for CSVALGGRDSPLHF.

This clone was seen a few times. The rearrangement joins TRBV10-3 to TRBJ2-6, with D perhaps TRBD1 or TRBD2 (5 bases each). CDR1 and CDR2 from the germline V gene are ENHRY and SYGVKD. The length of the CDR3 is 15 residues. V shed 3 bases and J shed 4 bases, with 10 bases lying between them. The CDR3 loop is CAISDGGLGANVLTF. CDR3 DNA sequence: TGTGCCATCAGTGATGGGGGTTTAGGGGCCAACGTCCTGACTTTC.

The chain links TRBV9 to TRBJ2-1; the D is unclear. The V and J ends lost 4 bases and 6 bases respectively, with 8 bases between them. In germline, CDR1 is SGDLS, CDR2 YYNGEE. This CDR3 has 12 amino acids. The CDR3 region has the DNA TGTGCCAGCAGCCCCGACTTCAATGAGCAGTTCTTC. Translation: CASSPDFNEQFF.

Only one count was recorded for this clone. The chain links TRBV27 to TRBJ2-2; D is uncertain. Trimming cost V 3 bases and J 9 bases, with 11 bases left between them. The CDR3 spans 13 residues. CDR1 is MNHEY, CDR2 SMNVEV, per germline (reference sequence). Written as DNA, the CDR3 is TGTGCCAGCAGTTTTCCAGGTGATCGGGAGCTGTTTTTT. Amino acids: CASSFPGDRELFF.

This chain joins TRBV6-1 and TRBJ1-5, with a weak D call TRBD1 (5 bases). The CDR3 runs 14 residues. Per germline, CDR1 MNHNS and CDR2 SASEGT. Deletions cut 2 bases from V and 4 bases from J, with 9 bases between. In nucleotides, the CDR3 is TGTGCCAGCAGTGAACCGGGACGGAATCAGCCCCAGCATTTT. It specifies CASSEPGRNQPQHF.

CDR3 in DNA: TGTGCCAGCACCTCGGGAGGTTCAGGGAAGGACGAGCAGTACTTC. Amino acids: CASTSGGSGKDEQYF. V and J are TRBV6-5 and TRBJ2-7, with 7 bases that match TRBD2. CDR3 length: 15 residues. The germline CDR1 and CDR2 sequences are MNHEY and SVGAGI. The V gene end was trimmed by 7 bases and the J gene end by 5 bases; junction bases not matched to a gene: 14.

The chain recombines TRBV27 with TRBJ2-2; 9 positions agree with TRBD2. From germline, CDR1 is MNHEY and CDR2 SMNVEV (reference sequence). V was clipped by 3 bases and J by 3 bases; unmatched bases: 11. The length of the CDR3 is 18 residues. The CDR3 bases are TGTGCCAGCAGTTTGTCGGTCGGACTAGCGAATTACACCGGGGAGCTGTTTTTT. It yields the protein CASSLSVGLANYTGELFF.

V is TRBV5-6 and J is TRBJ1-5; the D gene is possibly TRBD1 (5 bases). The germline V gene has CDR1 SGHDT and CDR2 YYEEEE. The CDR3 is 15 amino acids. Between the trimmed V and J ends, which lost 5 bases and 7 bases, there was a span of 19 bases. CDR3 coding DNA: TGTGCCAGCAGTTATAGCGGACAATTAACACAGCCCCAGCATTTT. Translating it yields CASSYSGQLTQPQHF. Filled out from reference TRBV5-6 and TRBJ1-5, the complete variable domain reads DAGVTQSPTHLIKTRGQQVTLRCSPKSGHDTVSWYQQALGQGPQFIFQYYEEEERQRGNFPDRFSGHQFPNYSSELNVNALLLGDSALYLCASSYSGQLTQPQHFGDGTRLSIL.

The V and J genes are TRBV19 and TRBJ2-3, with 10 nucleotides matching TRBD2. The CDR3 totals 17 residues. Trimming took 5 bases from V and 0 from J; bases not matched to a gene: 8. CDR1 and CDR2 from the germline V gene are LNHDA and SQIVND (reference sequence). CDR3 protein: CASSRRTSGSSTDTQYF. In nucleotides, the CDR3 is TGTGCCAGTAGTCGCCGGACTAGCGGTTCTAGCACAGATACGCAGTATTTT.

The chain recombines TRBV19 with TRBJ2-2; D call uncertain. CDR1 and CDR2 from the germline V gene are LNHDA and SQIVND (reference sequence). This CDR3 is 11 amino acids long. The CDR3 DNA is TGTGCTAGTGGGCGGACCGGGGAGCTGTTTTTT. Translated: CASGRTGELFF.

The rearrangement uses TRBV28 and TRBJ1-2; TRBD1 might be the D (6 bases). V lost 3 bases to trimming and J lost 3 bases, with 11 bases between them. The V gene's germline CDR1 is MDHEN and CDR2 SYDVKM. This CDR3 has 14 residues. The CDR3 nucleotides read TGTGCCAGCAGTTTTAACAGGGACCACTATGGCTACACCTTC. Translated: CASSFNRDHYGYTF.

This chain joins TRBV29-1 and TRBJ1-1; D ambiguous. The V and J ends lost 6 bases and 1 base respectively, with 9 bases between them. The germline CDR1 and CDR2 sequences are SQVTM and ANQGSEA. This CDR3 has 12 residues. This CDR3 is CSVREGNTEAFF. CDR3 bases: TGCAGCGTCCGAGAGGGGAACACTGAAGCTTTCTTT.

J is TRBJ2-7 and V is TRBV6-5; 12 bases match TRBD2. Per the germline V gene, CDR1 is MNHEY and CDR2 is SVGAGI. The CDR3 has 13 amino acids. The J segment lost 4 bases and the V segment lost 10 bases, leaving 5 bases of the junction unmatched. CDR3 amino acids: CANLTSGRYEQYF. CDR3 in DNA: TGTGCCAACCTGACTAGCGGGAGATACGAGCAGTACTTC.

The rearrangement uses TRBV28 and TRBJ2-2; D uncertain. V lost 7 bases and J lost 4, with 10 bases in between. The CDR3 covers 13 residues. CDR1 MDHEN and CDR2 SYDVKM come from the germline V gene. CDR3 loop: CASTPQRTGELFF. CDR3 in DNA: TGTGCCAGCACCCCCCAACGCACCGGGGAGCTGTTTTTT.

CDR3: CASRRGSETQYF. As DNA, the CDR3 is TGTGCCAGCAGGAGGGGGTCAGAGACCCAGTACTTC. The V gene is TRBV6-5, the J gene TRBJ2-5, with D perhaps TRBD1 (6 bases). The ends were cut back, 6 bases at V and 4 bases at J, with 9 bases in the middle. The CDR3 totals 12 residues. From germline, CDR1 is MNHEY and CDR2 SVGAGI.

The gene calls are TRBV25-1 and TRBJ2-1; the D gene is possibly TRBD2 (7 bases). Trimming pared 1 base from V and 0 bases from J, leaving 10 bases between. Germline CDR1 is MGHDK and CDR2 is SYGVNS. The CDR3 length is 16 residues. Here the CDR3 DNA reads TGTGCCAGCAGTGAATTTAGGGGGGGCTCCTACAATGAGCAGTTCTTC. Protein sequence: CASSEFRGGSYNEQFF.

The chain joins TRBV5-6 to TRBJ1-5; weak D call: TRBD1 (6 bases). This CDR3 is built from 15 residues. From germline, CDR1 is SGHDT and CDR2 YYEEEE. The V and J ends lost 6 bases and 1 base respectively, with 14 bases between them. The CDR3 region has the DNA TGTGCCAGCACCCGGGGGCTGCTAAGCAATCAGCCCCAGCATTTT. It specifies CASTRGLLSNQPQHF.

The chain has TRBV2 and TRBJ1-5; TRBD1 matches at 8 bases. There are 13 residues in the CDR3. Germline trimming cut 6 bases from V and 7 bases from J; bases unmatched to any gene: 5. CDR1 SNHLY and CDR2 FYNNEI come from the germline V gene. The chain's CDR3 is CASSPGGEQPQHF. The CDR3 DNA reads TGTGCCAGCAGCCCAGGGGGCGAACAGCCCCAGCATTTT.

The chain joins TRBV4-1 to TRBJ2-6, with D uncertain. V lost 0 bases to trimming and J lost 5 bases, with 17 bases between them. Germline V gene lookup returns CDR1 MGHRA and CDR2 YSYEKL. The CDR3 is made up of 18 amino acids. The CDR3 is CASSQDWTRPGRANVLTF. In DNA, the CDR3 is TGCGCCAGCAGCCAAGATTGGACCCGCCCGGGCCGGGCCAACGTCCTGACTTTC.

The V and J genes are TRBV4-2 and TRBJ2-7; 8 bases agree with TRBD2. The germline V gene has CDR1 LGHNA and CDR2 YNFKEQ. Germline trimming cut 3 bases from V and 3 bases from J; bases unmatched to any gene: 7. This CDR3 has 15 amino acids. This chain's CDR3 is CASSQEPRGGYEQYF. The CDR3, as DNA: TGTGCCAGCAGCCAGGAACCACGGGGGGGCTACGAGCAGTACTTC.

The V gene is TRBV7-3, the J gene TRBJ2-3; either TRBD1 or TRBD2 may fit D (5 bases each). Germline values: CDR1 SGHTA, CDR2 FQGTGA. V was pared by 0 bases and J by 2 bases, with 18 bases between. The length of the CDR3 is 18 residues. In nucleotides, the CDR3 is TGTGCCAGCAGCTTAACAAGTGGTGGGAGTGGGGCCACAGATACGCAGTATTTT. As protein: CASSLTSGGSGATDTQYF.

The CDR3 sequence is CASSRDSRNTIYF. The CDR3 DNA reads TGTGCCAGCAGTCGGGACAGTAGAAACACCATATATTTT. This chain joins TRBV6-5 and TRBJ1-3; TRBD1 matches 7 bases. Germline lookup yields CDR1 MNHEY and CDR2 SVGAGI. The CDR3 runs to 13 residues. J was trimmed by 5 bases and V by 5 bases; bases with no gene match: 3.

The chain joins TRBV28 to TRBJ2-5; no clear D gene. V lost 6 bases and J lost 5, with 19 bases in between. Germline V gives CDR1 MDHEN, CDR2 SYDVKM. This CDR3 comprises 15 residues. This CDR3 reads CASSPGGRPVETQYF. The DNA for the CDR3 is TGTGCCAGCAGCCCGGGTGGACGGCCAGTGGAGACCCAGTACTTC.

The genes are TRBV30 and TRBJ1-6; D unresolved. V was trimmed by 2 bases and J by 6 bases, leaving 5 bases between them. The CDR3 runs 12 residues. Germline CDR1 reads GTSNPN; CDR2 reads SVGIG (reference sequence). The CDR3 DNA is TGTGCCTGGAGTAGGGTTAATTCACCCCTCCACTTT. Translated, it gives CAWSRVNSPLHF. Full variable domain (remainder filled in from reference TRBV30 and TRBJ1-6): SQTIHQWPATLVQPVGSPLSLECTVEGTSNPNLYWYRQAAGRGLQLLFYSVGIGQISSEVPQNLSASRPQDRQFILSSKKLLLSDSGFYLCAWSRVNSPLHFGNGTRLTVT.